This record looks at one T cell receptor (beta chain) sequence and its context. The antigen is not known. The entry originates in a study of blood T cells in healthy people across ages. Alongside a J-beta primer mix, a sample-barcoded 5' primer served in a second PCR lasting roughly 7 to 11 cycles. A template-switch adaptor that had 12 random nucleotides put a tag on each cDNA molecule. TCRdb reanalysed the 5' RACE reads using MiXCR and keeps one entry per CDR3 protein. This sample has about 640,000 distinct CDR3 sequences, with under 65% found just once. Researchers collected approximately 9.5 milliliters of peripheral blood from every single donor. General study findings and limits: Unsorted PBMC material precluded a definitive naive versus antigen-experienced comparison.

Sequenced input: blood. The TCR sequence derives from a man aged 55 to 69 in good health.

CDR3 sequence (DNA): TGTGCCAGCAGGGGGACCCGGGAAAGGTCAGATACGCAGTATTTT. This gives the protein CASRGTRERSDTQYF. The chain employs TRBV2 and TRBJ2-3; D is tentatively TRBD1 or TRBD2 (5 bases each). Germline CDR1 is SNHLY and CDR2 is FYNNEI. The CDR3 covers 15 residues. V lost 6 bases and J lost 4, with 17 bases in between.